The 25 T cell receptor beta chains below come from one sample, sequenced in a study of T cells after yellow fever vaccination. TCRdb re-derived calls from the 5' RACE reads in MiXCR, one entry per CDR3 protein. The sample has about 130,000 distinct CDR3 sequences, approximately 8.4% seen once; the top ten hold 40%. The sample consisted of CD8+ T cells sorted from PBMCs, taken on the day of the yellow fever booster vaccination. These receptors came from a man aged 18 to 35 who received the YFV17D yellow fever vaccine.

The table lists this clonotype with a few counts. The chain carries TRBV7-9 and TRBJ1-2, with D unclear. V was cut by 3 bases and J by 2 bases, with 10 bases left in between. Per the germline V gene, CDR1 is SEHNR and CDR2 is FQNEAQ (reference sequence). The CDR3 has 14 residues. The CDR3 bases are TGTGCCAGCAGCTTTGGGGATCCCAACTATGGCTACACCTTC. Amino acid sequence: CASSFGDPNYGYTF. Full variable domain (outside the CDR3, taken from reference TRBV7-9 and TRBJ1-2): DTGVSQNPRHKITKRGQNVTFRCDPISEHNRLYWYRQTLGQGPEFLTYFQNEAQLEKSRLLSDRFSAERPKGSFSTLEIQRTEQGDSAMYLCASSFGDPNYGYTFGSGTRLTVV.

This clonotype was observed a handful of times. The chain couples TRBV20-1 to TRBJ2-2; D possibly matches TRBD1 or TRBD2 (5 bases each). CDR1 is DFQATT, CDR2 SNEGSKA, per germline (reference sequence). The CDR3 is made up of 13 amino acids. Trimming left V 6 bases short and J 2 bases short, with 10 bases between. The CDR3 bases are TGCAGTGCAGAGGGACCCAACACCGGGGAGCTGTTTTTT. It codes for CSAEGPNTGELFF.

The sample holds a few counts of this clonotype. The chain carries TRBV12-3 or TRBV12-4 and TRBJ1-1; D gene unclear. The CDR3 has 17 amino acids. V was shortened by 2 bases and J by 5 bases, with 21 bases between the two germline ends. CDR3 sequence (DNA): TGTGCCAGCAGTTTAAGGCCAACGGGAGGAAAGGGTACTGAAGCTTTCTTT. Its protein product is CASSLRPTGGKGTEAFF.

This chain's CDR3 is CSVRGMSRLFTDTQYF. In DNA, the CDR3 is TGCAGCGTGCGCGGGATGAGCCGTTTATTCACAGATACGCAGTATTTT. The chain recombines TRBV29-1 with TRBJ2-3, with D possibly TRBD2 on 6 matching bases. The CDR3 spans 16 residues. Between the trimmed V and J ends, which lost 6 bases and 2 bases, there was a span of 21 bases. Germline-derived CDR1 and CDR2 are SQVTM and ANQGSEA.

V is TRBV4-1 and J is TRBJ2-7, with D perhaps TRBD1 (6 bases). V was clipped by 4 bases and J by 6 bases, with 19 bases between them. CDR1 and CDR2 (germline): MGHRA, YSYEKL. The CDR3 runs to 15 residues. The CDR3 DNA reads TGCGCCAGCAGCCCCCGACAGGCCCCGCCTGGCGAGCAGTACTTC. Translated, it gives CASSPRQAPPGEQYF.

This clonotype was detected only a few times. J is TRBJ2-1 and V is TRBV7-9; 12 bases are shared with TRBD2. Per the germline V gene, CDR1 is SEHNR and CDR2 is FQNEAQ (reference sequence). V shed 5 bases and J 4 bases; nucleotides not matched to a gene: 6. The CDR3 contains 16 residues. CDR3 nucleotides: TGTGCCAGCAGCGACAGACTAGCGGGGGAGTACAATGAGCAGTTCTTC. Its protein product is CASSDRLAGEYNEQFF.

This clonotype was observed a handful of times. This chain connects TRBV7-9 to TRBJ2-7, with TRBD1 identical over 10 bases. Germline V gene lookup returns CDR1 SEHNR and CDR2 FQNEAQ (reference sequence). Germline trimming cut 4 bases from V and 4 bases from J; bases unmatched to any gene: 7. The CDR3 is 15 amino acids. The CDR3 spells CASSSRTGGRYEQYF. DNA for the CDR3: TGTGCCAGCAGCTCCCGGACAGGGGGACGATACGAGCAGTACTTC.

This clonotype was counted between two and nine times. The rearrangement links TRBV7-9 to TRBJ1-2; no reliable D call. Trimming stripped 2 bases from V and 4 bases from J, with 14 bases between. Germline values: CDR1 SEHNR, CDR2 FQNEAQ (reference sequence). CDR3 size: 15 residues. The CDR3 protein is CASSLKGTPPYGYTF. CDR3 in DNA: TGTGCCAGCAGCTTAAAAGGTACACCTCCCTATGGCTACACCTTC.

CDR3 in amino acids: CASSQDTPAKTFF. The DNA for the CDR3 is TGTGCCAGCAGCCAAGACACCCCAGCCAAGACTTTCTTT. The genes are TRBV14 and TRBJ1-1; D is uncertain. The ends were cut back, 0 bases at V and 12 bases at J, with 14 bases in the middle. CDR1 is SGHDN, CDR2 FVKESK, per germline. The CDR3 is 13 amino acids.

J is TRBJ1-2 and V is TRBV3-1; 8 bases match TRBD1. The junction had 5 bases not matched to a gene; V was cut back by 4 bases and J by 4 bases. Germline V CDR1 and CDR2: LGHDT, YNNKEL (reference sequence). The CDR3 is 14 residues long. The CDR3 DNA reads TGTGCCAGCAGCCCTTGGGACAGGACCTATGGCTACACCTTC. This codes for CASSPWDRTYGYTF.

The chain combines TRBV27 with TRBJ1-2; 10 bases are a match to TRBD1. V lost 9 bases to trimming and J lost 4 bases; unmatched junction nucleotides: 2. The germline gives CDR1 MNHEY, CDR2 SMNVEV (reference sequence). The CDR3 has 12 residues. The CDR3 sequence is CASRTGGYGYTF. CDR3 nucleotide sequence: TGTGCCAGTAGGACAGGGGGCTATGGCTACACCTTC.

This clonotype was detected a few times. The V gene is TRBV3-1, the J gene TRBJ2-5; 8 bases agree with TRBD2. This CDR3 contains 18 residues. Germline CDR1 and CDR2: LGHDT and YNNKEL (reference sequence). V lost 0 bases, J lost 4 bases, and 13 bases stayed unmatched. CDR3 amino acids: CASSQEFVRRGASETQYF. The CDR3 DNA follows: TGTGCCAGCAGCCAAGAGTTCGTGAGGCGGGGGGCGTCAGAGACCCAGTACTTC.

The chain carries TRBV10-3 and TRBJ1-1, with a tentative D call TRBD1 (6 bases). The CDR3 is made up of 14 amino acids. Germline-derived CDR1 and CDR2 are ENHRY and SYGVKD. The V gene lost 3 bases and the J gene lost 10 bases, with 18 bases spanning the gap. The CDR3: CAISETDTGTRAFF. The CDR3, as DNA: TGTGCCATCAGTGAAACTGACACCGGGACACGAGCTTTCTTT.

This clonotype was detected only a few times. The chain is built from TRBV7-2 and TRBJ2-1; 10 nucleotides line up with TRBD2. From germline, CDR1 is SGHTA and CDR2 FQGNSA. With 6 bases clipped from V and 6 bases from J, the junction kept 5 bases outside the gene matches. The CDR3 has 14 residues. The CDR3 DNA sequence: TGTGCCAGCAGTGTAGGACTAGCGGCCAATGAGCAGTTCTTC. Amino acids: CASSVGLAANEQFF.

This clonotype has a count of ten or more. The J gene is TRBJ2-1, the V gene TRBV20-1; TRBD2 agrees at 11 bases. The length of the CDR3 is 15 residues. The V gene end was trimmed by 3 bases and the J gene end by 7 bases; junction bases not matched to a gene: 8. Germline CDR1 and CDR2: DFQATT and SNEGSKA (reference sequence). This chain's CDR3 is CSASRVAGGPNEQFF. The CDR3 region has the DNA TGCAGTGCTAGCCGGGTAGCGGGGGGGCCAAATGAGCAGTTCTTC.

The chain has TRBV6-5 and TRBJ2-5, with unresolved D. V lost 9 bases, J lost 0 bases, and 17 bases lay in between. CDR3 size: 15 residues. The germline V gene encodes CDR1 MNHEY and CDR2 SVGAGI. CDR3 in amino acids: CASTRDLGHQETQYF. The CDR3 nucleotides are TGTGCCAGTACCCGTGACCTCGGTCACCAAGAGACCCAGTACTTC.

Only a few counts were recorded for this clonotype. The rearrangement uses TRBV5-4 and TRBJ1-1; D not certain. The CDR3 runs 15 residues. Trimming shortened V by 4 bases and J by 2 bases, and 15 bases separated the two germline ends. Per the germline V gene, CDR1 is SGHNT and CDR2 is YYREEE (reference sequence). The CDR3 DNA sequence: TGTGCCAGCAGCGAGGTCTTGGGCCCTAACACTGAAGCTTTCTTT. It is translated as CASSEVLGPNTEAFF. Full variable domain (rest looked up from reference TRBV5-4 and TRBJ1-1): ETGVTQSPTHLIKTRGQQVTLRCSSQSGHNTVSWYQQALGQGPQFIFQYYREEENGRGNFPPRFSGLQFPNYSSELNVNALELDDSALYLCASSEVLGPNTEAFFGQGTRLTVV.

In regard to this clonotype: A read error may be the cause here, since a much bigger clone is one base away. The rearrangement links TRBV4-2 to TRBJ2-5; 7 bases align to TRBD1. Germline-derived CDR1 and CDR2 are LGHNA and YNFKEQ. The CDR3 extends over 16 amino acids. The CDR3 DNA reads TGTGCCAGCAGCCCCACGCCCGGGACAGACCAAGAGACCGAGTACTTC. Protein product: CASSPTPGTDQETEYF.

In nucleotides, the CDR3 is TGTGCCAGCAGCGACCCAGACGGGGCCCCCTACGAGCAGTACTTC. This codes for CASSDPDGAPYEQYF. The J gene is TRBJ2-7, the V gene TRBV7-2, with D possibly being TRBD1 or TRBD2 (5 bases each). This CDR3 has 15 amino acids. V gave up 5 bases and J gave up 2 bases, with 16 bases separating them. CDR1 is SGHTA and CDR2 is FQGNSA in the germline V gene. Supplemented by reference TRBV7-2 and TRBJ2-7, the full variable domain reads GAGVSQSPSNKVTEKGKDVELRCDPISGHTALYWYRQSLGQGLEFLIYFQGNSAPDKSGLPSDRFSAERTGGSVSTLTIQRTQQEDSAVYLCASSDPDGAPYEQYFGPGTRLTVT.

This clonotype was observed a few times. This chain connects TRBV30 to TRBJ2-1; TRBD2 aligns across 11 bases. Germline CDR1 is GTSNPN and CDR2 is SVGIG (reference sequence). V shed 0 bases and J 6 bases; nucleotides not matched to a gene: 10. There are 17 residues in the CDR3. Here the CDR3 DNA reads TGTGCCTGGAGTGTCTTTAGCGGGGGGGCATGGGGCAATGAGCAGTTCTTC. It encodes CAWSVFSGGAWGNEQFF.

This clonotype was seen a handful of times. The CDR3 coding sequence is TGCGCCACCGGGCCAGGAAACACCATATATTTT. Its protein product is CATGPGNTIYF. The chain has TRBV4-1 and TRBJ1-3; D gene uncertain. V shed 10 bases and J shed 4 bases, with 8 bases lying between them. The CDR3 covers 11 residues. CDR1 is MGHRA and CDR2 is YSYEKL in the germline V gene.

The chain links TRBV12-3 or TRBV12-4 to TRBJ2-2; perhaps TRBD1 as D (5 bases). V was pared by 3 bases and J by 7 bases, with 9 bases between. CDR3 length: 13 residues. The CDR3 loop reads CASSFTGGGELFF. The CDR3, as DNA: TGTGCCAGCAGTTTTACAGGCGGCGGGGAGCTGTTTTTT.

This clonotype appeared a few times. The J gene is TRBJ2-2, the V gene TRBV4-1, with TRBD2 matching 9 bases. Germline CDR1 is MGHRA and CDR2 is YSYEKL. The CDR3 is 18 amino acids. V lost 3 bases and J lost 1; bases outside the gene matches: 9. The CDR3 DNA reads as TGCGCCAGCAGCCACTTCGGAATAGCGGGGGTGAACACCGGGGAGCTGTTTTTT. It specifies CASSHFGIAGVNTGELFF.

This clonotype showed up just a few times. This chain connects TRBV29-1 to TRBJ2-5, with D perhaps TRBD1 (6 bases). Trimming shortened V by 4 bases and J by 3 bases, and 6 bases separated the two germline ends. CDR1 is SQVTM, CDR2 ANQGSEA, per germline. This CDR3 has 11 residues. The CDR3 here is CSVGTEETQYF. The CDR3 DNA is TGCAGCGTTGGGACAGAAGAGACCCAGTACTTC.

The CDR3 region is CASSTARNYEQYV. CDR3 sequence (DNA): TGTGCCAGCAGCACAGCAAGGAACTACGAGCAGTACGTC. This chain links TRBV5-6 with TRBJ2-7; no clear D. CDR3 length: 13 residues. Germline V lookup: CDR1 SGHDT, CDR2 YYEEEE. The ends were cut back, 4 bases at V and 3 bases at J, with 11 bases in the middle.